The source of this T cell receptor beta chain is a study of human T cells and chemical hapten exposure. The wider study: An area of 2 cm by 2 cm on upper inner arm skin received 2% DPC for sensitization. Findings and limits, study-wide: Alopecia in all donors means immunity may differ from healthy individuals. TCRs above 1 in 1000 frequency stayed constant with DPC sensitization.

Germline values: CDR1 SGDLS, CDR2 YYNGEE. V was pared by 0 bases and J by 6 bases, with 7 bases between. This CDR3 spans 13 amino acids. Individual cDNA molecules in this library carried unique molecular identifiers. One entry per CDR3 protein results from TCRdb running MiXCR on the RACE reads. The repertoire includes fewer than 60,000 distinct CDR3 sequences, roughly 10% of them detected once, and almost 4% sits in the top ten. This clonotype was counted between two and nine times. Its antigen is unidentified. Described time point: pre-sensitization, week 0. Treatment given: therapeutic diphenylcyclopropenone sensitization with weekly scalp DPC.

Sequences were derived from whole blood, sampled in connection with sensitization to the hapten diphenylcyclopropenone (DPC). This chain connects TRBV9 to TRBJ1-5; D gene unclear. This sequence originates from a woman between 40 and 55 years old with alopecia areata. Some clones in this sample may be carry-over from other donors' samples. As DNA, the CDR3 is TGTGCCAGCAGCGTAGATGGGAGTCAGCCCCAGCATTTT. Amino acids: CASSVDGSQPQHF.